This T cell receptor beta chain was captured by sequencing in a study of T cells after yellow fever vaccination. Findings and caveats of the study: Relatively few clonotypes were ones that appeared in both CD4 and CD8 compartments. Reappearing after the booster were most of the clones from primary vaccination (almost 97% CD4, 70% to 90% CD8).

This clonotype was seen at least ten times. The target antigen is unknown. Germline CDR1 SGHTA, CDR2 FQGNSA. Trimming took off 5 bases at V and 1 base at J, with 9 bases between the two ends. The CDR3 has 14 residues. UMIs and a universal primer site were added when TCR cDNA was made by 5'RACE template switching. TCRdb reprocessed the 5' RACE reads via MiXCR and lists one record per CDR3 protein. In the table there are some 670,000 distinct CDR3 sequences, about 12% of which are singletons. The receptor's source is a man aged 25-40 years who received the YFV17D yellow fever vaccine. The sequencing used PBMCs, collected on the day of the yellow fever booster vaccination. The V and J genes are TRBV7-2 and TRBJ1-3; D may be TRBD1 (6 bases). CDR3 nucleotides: TGTGCCAGCAGCCCAGGGGTTTCTGGAAACACCATATATTTT. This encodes CASSPGVSGNTIYF.